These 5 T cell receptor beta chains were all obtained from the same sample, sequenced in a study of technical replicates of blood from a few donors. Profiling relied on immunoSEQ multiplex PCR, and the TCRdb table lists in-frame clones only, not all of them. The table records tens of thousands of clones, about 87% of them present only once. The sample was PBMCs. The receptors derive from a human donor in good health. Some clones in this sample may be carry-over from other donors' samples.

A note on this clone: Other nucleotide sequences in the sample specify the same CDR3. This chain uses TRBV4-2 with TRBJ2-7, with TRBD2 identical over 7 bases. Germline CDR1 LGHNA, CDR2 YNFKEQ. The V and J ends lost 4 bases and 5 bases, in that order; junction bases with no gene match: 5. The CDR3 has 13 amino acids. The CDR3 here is CASSRGEGNEQYF. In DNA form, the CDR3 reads TGTGCCAGCAGCCGGGGGGAGGGCAACGAGCAGTACTTC.

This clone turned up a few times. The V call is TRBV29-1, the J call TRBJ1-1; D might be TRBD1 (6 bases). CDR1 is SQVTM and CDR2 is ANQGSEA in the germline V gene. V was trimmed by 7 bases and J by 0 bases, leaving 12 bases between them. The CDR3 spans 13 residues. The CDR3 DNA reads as TGCAGCGGATCCGGGACAATGAACACTGAAGCTTTCTTT. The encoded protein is CSGSGTMNTEAFF.

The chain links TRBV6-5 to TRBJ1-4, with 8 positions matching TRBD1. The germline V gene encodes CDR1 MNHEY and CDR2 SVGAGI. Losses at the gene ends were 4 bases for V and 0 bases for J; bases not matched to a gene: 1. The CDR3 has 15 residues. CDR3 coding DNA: TGTGCCAGCAGTTTGGGACAGGCAACTAATGAAAAACTGTTTTTT. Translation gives CASSLGQATNEKLFF.

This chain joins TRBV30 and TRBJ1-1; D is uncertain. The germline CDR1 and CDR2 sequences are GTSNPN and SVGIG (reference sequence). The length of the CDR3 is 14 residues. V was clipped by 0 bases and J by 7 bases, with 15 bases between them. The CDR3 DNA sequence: TGTGCCTGGAGTGTCCCCGCTAAAAGCCGTGAAGCTTTCTTT. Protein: CAWSVPAKSREAFF.

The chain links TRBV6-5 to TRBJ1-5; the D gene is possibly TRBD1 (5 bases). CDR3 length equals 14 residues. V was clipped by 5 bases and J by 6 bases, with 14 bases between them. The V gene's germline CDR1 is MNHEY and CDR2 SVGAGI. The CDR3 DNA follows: TGTGCCAGCAGTACCGGGGGGTATGGTCAGCCCCAGCATTTT. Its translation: CASSTGGYGQPQHF.